This T cell receptor (beta chain) was identified during a study of shared clonotypes between healthy human individuals (dated by TCRdb to about 2020). Background for the entire study: The cohort included a few men and two women between 18 and 49 years of age. Blood TCR repertoires of several healthy adults were deeply sequenced to estimate repertoire size and the extent of clonotype sharing between individuals. For each donor, CD4 naive and CD4 memory were each run on three plates, CD8 naive on two plates, and CD8 memory on one plate. Leukapheresis yielded between about 0.94 and 9 billion PBMCs per donor. To increase sequencing depth and limit assay-specific biases, TCR repertoire library preparation and sequencing were carried out by different laboratories using diverse techniques. The study at large found these results: Clonotypes shared by all four sorted-subset donors showed higher generation probabilities than non-shared clonotypes. Sharing across a few donors was observed for about 4.8% of naive CD4, about 4% of naive CD8, about 2.3% of memory CD4, and roughly 0.4% of memory CD8 clonotypes. Even with the large sequencing depth, rarefaction of the sorted-subset datasets indicated that sequencing was incomplete. Estimated clonotype richness was generally larger for naive than for memory subsets. The small number of donors limited the genetic and exposure-history diversity represented. Pairwise subsampling led to the expectation that sequencing depth would affect the degree of clonotype sharing among donors. Sampling was restricted to blood, and TCR repertoires in tissues likely differ from the TCR repertoires found in blood.

The donors were healthy, HIV-negative adults with no recently reported acute infections or vaccinations. All donors were Caucasian adults living in Nashville, Tennessee, USA. The CD8 memory samples were a combination of magnetically selected CD45RO+ cells and CCR7-negative CD45RA+ effector memory (TemRA) cells. Blood was collected by leukapheresis, and PBMCs were isolated by Ficoll-Histopaque density gradient centrifugation and then cryopreserved in liquid nitrogen vapor phase. Purity and quantity of every magnetically sorted T cell population were checked by analytical flow cytometry. From each sorted fraction, genomic DNA was isolated and quantified by UV absorbance on a Nanodrop 2000c. CDR1 MNHEY and CDR2 SVGAGI are derived from the germline V gene. V gives up 2 bases and J gives up 0 bases, and the segment between their germline ends measures 8 bases. From the cysteine up to the phenylalanine, the CDR3 has a length of 14 residues. The only DNA kept is the CDR3, 42 bases in frame from the first base.

TCR CDR3 regions were amplified from genomic DNA by multiplex PCR using the deep immunoSEQ assay. Genomic DNA extracted from each cell subset was distributed evenly over all wells of several immunoSEQ 96-well plates, and each plate served as one replicate. For sorted subsets, each replicate PCR was loaded with approximately 200 ng genomic DNA, equivalent to some 27,000 T cell genomes. Purified libraries were quantified with a Qubit 3.0 fluorometer, sized on a Bioanalyzer 2100, and re-quantified with the KAPA Library Quantification kit. A separate single-read 150-cycle Illumina NextSeq 550 flow cell was used to sequence each immunoSEQ 96-well plate. In the authors' own workflow: Because the immunoSEQ output held only junctional sequences and lacked quality scores, the filtering could not match the filtering applied to full-length reads. To assign V/J genes and CDR3, sequences were annotated using PyIR, a Python wrapper for IgBLAST v1.9, with IMGT germline references. Reads were filtered out if the reads had weak V/J assignments (E-value above 1e-6), no CDR3, stop codons, out-of-frame junctions, or ambiguous translated residues. V3J clonotypes were defined as sequences sharing the same inferred V gene, J gene, and CDR3 amino acid sequence. Percentage overlap between repertoires was calculated by dividing the number of shared unique clonotypes by the size of the smaller repertoire. Repertoire richness was assessed with RTK rarefaction, the Chao1 estimator, and Recon v2.1 estimates of unobserved clonotypes. Generation probabilities for all TCRbeta clonotypes obtained by the gDNA method from a few donors were computed using OLGA. TCRdb holds this immuneACCESS table with in-frame rearrangements only. Some clones are missing; in checked studies, unresolved V genes explain under half, and the rest has no known cause. The DNA was the basis for D and trimming; V, J and clone size are from that table. Counted in this sample were about 120,000 clones; around 71% of them appeared once. Under 30% of the sample is held by the ten biggest clonotypes.

As regards this clone: Its antigen remains undetermined. Nothing much larger sits one base from this clone, and base qualities are not available.

The sample taken for sequencing was memory CD8+ T cells sorted from blood. In the paper's terms, the cell subset or site label means: CD45RO+ cells pooled with CCR7-negative TemRA cells. This receptor was obtained from a woman aged 25 to 39 in good health. The chain joins TRBV6-5 to TRBJ2-7; possibly the D gene is TRBD2, per 6 matching bases. The CDR3 is CASSYGRDSYEQYF. The sequenced DNA is TGTGCCAGCAGTTACGGGCGGGACTCCTACGAGCAGTACTTC.